A single sample is the source of the 16 T cell receptor beta chains below, sequenced in a study of CXCR3-negative and CXCR3-positive naive CD8 T cells. UMI labels and 5' RACE were used to prepare the TRB cDNA libraries. One entry per CDR3 protein, without DNA, is what TCRdb gives after re-calling the 5' RACE reads. This listing includes approximately 66,000 distinct CDR3 sequences. Sample: naive CXCR3- CD8+ T cells from blood. Subset specified: CD45RO-CCR7+CD27+CD95- naive CD8+ T cells lacking CXCR3 (TNR3-). These receptors all come from a human donor in good health. Some clones in this sample may be carry-over from other donors' samples.

J is TRBJ2-5 and V is TRBV29-1. Germline V gene data show CDR1 as SQVTM and CDR2 as ANQGSEA. This CDR3 region has 13 residues. This CDR3 reads CSVEDLGLKTQYF.

This rearrangement joins TRBV4-3 to TRBJ1-2; TCRdb gives TRBD1 as the D gene, but with no DNA this cannot be confirmed. Germline values: CDR1 LGHNA, CDR2 YSLEER. The CDR3 runs to 15 residues. CDR3 amino acids: CASSPTTGLPYGYTF.

The gene calls are TRBV7-9 and TRBJ1-2. The CDR3 spans 13 residues. In germline, CDR1 is SEHNR, CDR2 FQNEAQ (reference sequence). The CDR3 reads CASSPSAESGYTF.

V and J are TRBV7-2 and TRBJ2-2. This CDR3 comprises 13 residues. CDR1 and CDR2 (germline): SGHTA, FQGNSA. CDR3 sequence: CASSSPMWGELFF.

The chain has TRBV29-1 and TRBJ2-1; the D call from TCRdb, TRBD2, cannot be confirmed without DNA. This CDR3 region has 11 residues. The germline V gene has CDR1 SQVTM and CDR2 ANQGSEA. CDR3 in amino acids: CSTWWGVEQFF.

The CDR3 sequence is CASGPSGGEQFF. The chain recombines TRBV4-1 with TRBJ2-1; TCRdb names TRBD2, which stays unverified in the absence of DNA. This CDR3 contains 12 residues. The germline CDR1 and CDR2 sequences are MGHRA and YSYEKL.

The chain combines TRBV28 with TRBJ1-5. The CDR3 has 14 amino acids. Per germline, CDR1 MDHEN and CDR2 SYDVKM. CDR3 in amino acids: CASSPPSARQPQHF.

The chain links TRBV15 to TRBJ2-7; no DNA is available, so the TRBD1 call from TCRdb remains unchecked. Germline loops: CDR1 LNHNV, CDR2 YYDKDF (reference sequence). CDR3 length equals 15 residues. The CDR3 spells CATEKGGRTGVEQYF.

This chain connects TRBV3-1 to TRBJ2-7. The germline V gene encodes CDR1 LGHDT and CDR2 YNNKEL (reference sequence). This CDR3 has 12 residues. The CDR3 loop reads CASSQDMYEQYF.

The chain uses TRBV9 and TRBJ2-3; without DNA, the TCRdb call of TRBD1 cannot be checked. Germline CDR1 is SGDLS and CDR2 is YYNGEE. The CDR3 sequence is 19 residues long. The CDR3 protein is CASSPSTGLRFGETDTQYF. Full variable domain (missing parts from reference TRBV9 and TRBJ2-3): DSGVTQTPKHLITATGQRVTLRCSPRSGDLSVYWYQQSLDQGLQFLIQYYNGEERAKGNILERFSAQQFPDLHSELNLSSLELGDSALYFCASSPSTGLRFGETDTQYFGPGTRLTVL.

J is TRBJ2-2 and V is TRBV4-1; there is no DNA to check the TCRdb D call of TRBD1. The germline gives CDR1 MGHRA, CDR2 YSYEKL. The CDR3 extends over 18 amino acids. CDR3 protein: CASSQAPGTGPNTGELFF.

The chain joins TRBV7-9 to TRBJ1-1. Germline V CDR1 and CDR2: SEHNR, FQNEAQ (reference sequence). The CDR3 covers 14 residues. The CDR3 spells CASSLVYRNTEAFF.

The rearrangement uses TRBV28 and TRBJ2-3; the TCRdb D gene call, TRBD1, has no DNA to confirm it. The germline V gene encodes CDR1 MDHEN and CDR2 SYDVKM. The CDR3 covers 14 residues. This CDR3 is CASSLLSDTDTQYF.

The V call is TRBV5-1, the J call TRBJ2-7. Germline CDR1 is SGHRS and CDR2 is YFSETQ. CDR3 length: 14 amino acids. Here the CDR3 reads CASSLDGPADEQYF.

V gene TRBV5-1 combines with J gene TRBJ2-3; as DNA is missing, the TRBD1 call by TCRdb cannot be tested. Germline lookup yields CDR1 SGHRS and CDR2 YFSETQ. This CDR3 region has 15 residues. CDR3 region: CASSPPGRGRDTQYF.

The V call is TRBV13, the J call TRBJ2-5; TCRdb gives TRBD2 as the D gene, but with no DNA this cannot be confirmed. The CDR3 is 17 amino acids. The germline V gene has CDR1 PRHDT and CDR2 FYEKMQ (reference sequence). The CDR3 region is CASSLKGSGLYQETQYF. The variable domain in full, with the rest retrieved from reference TRBV13 and TRBJ2-5, is AAGVIQSPRHLIKEKRETATLKCYPIPRHDTVYWYQQGPGQDPQFLISFYEKMQSDKGSIPDRFSAQQFSDYHSELNMSSLELGDSALYFCASSLKGSGLYQETQYFGPGTRLLVL.